This is a list of T cell receptor beta chains from one sample in a study of blood T cell repertoires in COVID-19. Sequencing was performed with immunoSEQ multiplex PCR; in TCRdb, only in-frame clones are kept and a portion is missing. The sample lists nearly 55,000 clones, just under 80% seen once, with about 15% in the top ten. The source material was peripheral blood. These receptors were collected from a human donor with active or convalescent COVID-19. The donor label of this sample is uncertain. The CDR3 runs from the conserved cysteine through the conserved F or W. The order of the fields is D gene, J gene, clone size, V gene, CDR3 DNA, CDR3 protein. A D gene is named only where the DNA matches it firmly. Expanded clones get a size class; other rows say once, few or many, or leave the size out.

D: TRBD1
J: TRBJ1-1
size: .
V: TRBV6-4
DNA: TGTGCCAGCAGAAGGGACAGAGACTACACTGAAGCTTTCTTT
CDR3: CASRRDRDYTEAFF

D: TRBD1
J: TRBJ1-2
size: .
V: TRBV6-1
DNA: TGTGCCAGCAGTCCAGGGGACAGGTTCTATGGCTACACCTTC
CDR3: CASSPGDRFYGYTF

D: TRBD2
J: TRBJ2-3
size: .
V: TRBV5-1
DNA: TGCGCCAGCAGCCCCGGGAGGGCCCAAGATACGCAGTATTTT
CDR3: CASSPGRAQDTQYF

D: .
J: TRBJ2-5
size: .
V: TRBV11-3
DNA: TGTGCCAGCAGCGCCCCAAGCCCTGTGACCCAGTACTTC
CDR3: CASSAPSPVTQYF

D: .
J: TRBJ2-7
size: .
V: TRBV7-8
DNA: TGTGCCAGCAGCTTAGGGGCTAGCAGAGGGTACGAGCAGTACTTC
CDR3: CASSLGASRGYEQYF

D: .
J: TRBJ2-7
size: .
V: TRBV7-3
DNA: TGTGCCAGCAGCCCTACGCCCGGGGGCTCCTACGAGCAGTACTTC
CDR3: CASSPTPGGSYEQYF

D: TRBD1
J: TRBJ1-6
size: .
V: TRBV19
DNA: TGTGCCAGTAGTATGCGGACAGGGGGCCGATATTCACCCCTCCACTTT
CDR3: CASSMRTGGRYSPLHF

D: TRBD1
J: TRBJ2-7
size: .
V: TRBV7-9
DNA: TGTGCCAGCAGCCCGACAGGGGAGAGAGGCGAGCAGTACTTC
CDR3: CASSPTGERGEQYF

D: TRBD1
J: TRBJ1-1
size: .
V: TRBV7-2
DNA: TGTGCCAGCAGTAGTACACAGGGGCGCGGCACTGAAGCTTTCTTT
CDR3: CASSSTQGRGTEAFF

D: TRBD1
J: TRBJ1-2
size: .
V: TRBV15
DNA: TGTGCCACCAGCATCCGGACAGGGGCCTATGGCTACACCTTC
CDR3: CATSIRTGAYGYTF

D: .
J: TRBJ2-7
size: .
V: TRBV6-5
DNA: TGTGCCAGCAGACATGACTACGAGCAGTACTTC
CDR3: CASRHDYEQYF

D: TRBD1
J: TRBJ1-6
size: many
V: TRBV3-1/TRBV3-2
DNA: TGTGCCAGCAGCACGACAGGGGGTGGGGATTCACCCCTCCACTTT
CDR3: CASSTTGGGDSPLHF

D: .
J: TRBJ1-5
size: .
V: TRBV5-1
DNA: TGCGCCAGCAGGGACGACAGTTCTCAGCCCCAGCATTTT
CDR3: CASRDDSSQPQHF

D: TRBD1
J: TRBJ2-3
size: once
V: TRBV30
DNA: TGTGCCTGGAACAAGGACAGGGGAGTAGATACGCAGTATTTT
CDR3: CAWNKDRGVDTQYF

D: TRBD1
J: TRBJ1-1
size: .
V: TRBV28
DNA: TGTGCCAGCAACCGACAGGGCTTGAACACTGAAGCTTTCTTT
CDR3: CASNRQGLNTEAFF

D: .
J: TRBJ2-3
size: once
V: TRBV25-1
DNA: TGTGCCAGCAGTGAATATTTCACTAGCAGTCCCCCAGATACGCAGTATTTT
CDR3: CASSEYFTSSPPDTQYF

D: TRBD1
J: TRBJ1-1
size: .
V: TRBV5-6
DNA: TGTGCCAGCAGCCCGGGACAGGGGGCCCTGGGCTGGGCTTTCTTT
CDR3: CASSPGQGALGWAFF

D: .
J: TRBJ2-3
size: .
V: TRBV29-1
DNA: TGCAGCGCCCTAGGACAGAACCTGAATACGCAGTATTTT
CDR3: CSALGQNLNTQYF

D: .
J: TRBJ2-5
size: few
V: TRBV4-2
DNA: TGTGCCAGCAGCCAAGATGCATTGAGCCAAGAGACCCAGTACTTC
CDR3: CASSQDALSQETQYF

D: TRBD1
J: TRBJ1-4
size: .
V: TRBV18
DNA: TGTGCCAGCTCACCAGAGGACAGGGGAGGAGAAAAACTGTTTTTT
CDR3: CASSPEDRGGEKLFF

D: .
J: TRBJ2-4
size: .
V: TRBV3-1/TRBV3-2
DNA: TGTGCCAGCAGCGCCTACGAGGGCCTAGCCAAAAACATTCAGTACTTC
CDR3: CASSAYEGLAKNIQYF

D: TRBD1
J: TRBJ2-4
size: .
V: TRBV19
DNA: TGTGCCAGTAGTATAGACAGGGGGTATGGGGACATTCAGTACTTC
CDR3: CASSIDRGYGDIQYF

D: TRBD1
J: TRBJ2-1
size: large
V: TRBV7-8
DNA: TGTGCCAGCAGCCCAGCCCCGTGGGGACAGAGCTCCTACAATGAGCAGTTCTTC
CDR3: CASSPAPWGQSSYNEQFF

D: .
J: TRBJ1-6
size: .
V: TRBV24-1
DNA: TGTGCCACCAGTGATCAAAATTCACCCCTCCACTTT
CDR3: CATSDQNSPLHF

D: .
J: TRBJ2-1
size: .
V: TRBV4-3
DNA: TGCGCCAGCAGCCAACAAGGGAACAGGGCCGATGAGCAGTTCTTC
CDR3: CASSQQGNRADEQFF

D: .
J: TRBJ1-5
size: few
V: TRBV29-1
DNA: TGCAGCGCATCAGCGAGCAATCAGCCCCAGCATTTT
CDR3: CSASASNQPQHF

D: TRBD1
J: TRBJ2-5
size: .
V: TRBV7-9
DNA: TGTACCTCAGGGGGCCAAGAGACCCAGTACTTC
CDR3: CTSGGQETQYF

D: TRBD2
J: TRBJ2-1
size: .
V: TRBV5-5
DNA: TGTGCCAGCAGCATCGGGACTAGCGGGAAACGGTTCTTC
CDR3: CASSIGTSGKRFF

D: .
J: TRBJ1-6
size: .
V: TRBV29-1
DNA: TGCAGCGTGGCCATACGTTCAGGTAGCTCCTATAATTCACCCCTCCACTTT
CDR3: CSVAIRSGSSYNSPLHF

D: .
J: TRBJ2-6
size: once
V: TRBV2
DNA: TGTGCCAGCAGTGTCAAGGGGTCTGGGGCCAACGTCCTGACTTTC
CDR3: CASSVKGSGANVLTF

D: .
J: TRBJ1-1
size: .
V: TRBV11-2
DNA: TGTGCCAGCAGCTTAGATCCGGCGGAGAACACTGAAGCTTTCTTT
CDR3: CASSLDPAENTEAFF

D: .
J: TRBJ2-1
size: .
V: TRBV7-2
DNA: TGTGCCAGCAGCCCTCTCCCTTCCTACAATGAGCAGTTCTTC
CDR3: CASSPLPSYNEQFF

D: TRBD1
J: TRBJ1-2
size: .
V: TRBV14
DNA: TGTGCCAGCAGCTCGACAGGGGTTATTGGCTACACCTTC
CDR3: CASSSTGVIGYTF

D: .
J: TRBJ1-1
size: few
V: TRBV7-3
DNA: TGTGCCAGCAGCCCGGTCAGGGCGGACACTGAAGCTTTCTTT
CDR3: CASSPVRADTEAFF

D: TRBD1
J: TRBJ1-4
size: .
V: TRBV7-2
DNA: TGTGCCAGCAGCTCCCAGGGGGCAACTAATGAAAAACTGTTTTTT
CDR3: CASSSQGATNEKLFF

D: .
J: TRBJ2-4
size: .
V: TRBV6-5
DNA: TGTGCCAGCAACACACCCGCGGGGAGCAAAAACATTCAGTACTTC
CDR3: CASNTPAGSKNIQYF

D: TRBD1
J: TRBJ2-1
size: .
V: TRBV10-3
DNA: TGTGCCACCCAAGAGAGGGACAGTATCTACAATGAGCAGTTCTTC
CDR3: CATQERDSIYNEQFF

D: .
J: TRBJ1-2
size: .
V: TRBV30
DNA: TGTGCCTTGGAGGACGGTTCGGTCCAGGGCTACACCTTC
CDR3: CALEDGSVQGYTF

D: .
J: TRBJ1-6
size: .
V: TRBV21-1
DNA: TGTGCCAGCAGCAAAGATCGTCGGGGAACCTCACCCCTCCACTTT
CDR3: CASSKDRRGTSPLHF

D: TRBD1
J: TRBJ1-2
size: .
V: TRBV19
DNA: TGTGCCAGTAGGAAGGGACAGGGCGTTGATGGCTACACCTTC
CDR3: CASRKGQGVDGYTF

D: .
J: TRBJ1-6
size: .
V: TRBV6-5
DNA: TGTGCCAGCAGTCGGGGGACTTCACCCCTCCACTTT
CDR3: CASSRGTSPLHF

D: .
J: TRBJ2-3
size: once
V: TRBV12-3/TRBV12-4
DNA: TGTGCCAGCAGCGGGGAGTCAGATACGCAGTATTTT
CDR3: CASSGESDTQYF

D: TRBD2
J: TRBJ2-1
size: few
V: TRBV4-1
DNA: TGCGCCAGCAGCTACTCGGGACTACTGTCCTACAATGAGCAGTTCTTC
CDR3: CASSYSGLLSYNEQFF

D: .
J: TRBJ1-6
size: .
V: TRBV11-1
DNA: TGTGCCAGCAGCCGCACCGGTGGGCGTAATTCACCCCTCCACTTT
CDR3: CASSRTGGRNSPLHF

D: .
J: TRBJ2-5
size: .
V: TRBV5-6
DNA: TGTGCCAGCACCCCCGGGCCGGGGGAGACCCAGTACTTC
CDR3: CASTPGPGETQYF

D: TRBD2
J: TRBJ2-3
size: .
V: TRBV7-2
DNA: TGTGCCAGCAGCTTAGCGGGAGGGGCAGATACGCAGTATTTT
CDR3: CASSLAGGADTQYF

D: TRBD1
J: TRBJ1-1
size: .
V: TRBV30
DNA: TGTGCCTGGAGTGTGGGGGACAGATCAACTGAAGCTTTCTTT
CDR3: CAWSVGDRSTEAFF

D: .
J: TRBJ2-7
size: .
V: TRBV28
DNA: TGTGCCAGCAGTCTAGGGGGATCAGTGATTCACTACGAGCAGTACTTC
CDR3: CASSLGGSVIHYEQYF